This T cell receptor beta chain was retrieved from a study of blood T cell repertoires in COVID-19. On the study more broadly: Some COVID-19 samples were acute and others convalescent; all came from the United States, Italy and Spain.

V lost 2 bases and J lost 5; bases outside the gene matches: 6. The CDR3 extends over 15 amino acids. Germline lookup yields CDR1 SGHRS and CDR2 YFSETQ. Profiled with immunoSEQ multiplex PCR; TCRdb holds only in-frame clones, not every one. Of over 95,000 clones in the sample, approximately 84% were seen once. The clonotype comes from an older woman with acute or convalescent COVID-19. The chain recombines TRBV5-1 with TRBJ2-1; 8 bases are shared with TRBD1. The sample consisted of peripheral blood. In DNA form, the CDR3 reads TGCGCCAGCAGCTTTGGGACAGGTCTCCACAATGAGCAGTTCTTC. This codes for CASSFGTGLHNEQFF. The variable domain in full, with the rest retrieved from reference TRBV5-1 and TRBJ2-1, is KAGVTQTPRYLIKTRGQQVTLSCSPISGHRSVSWYQQTPGQGLQFLFEYFSETQRNKGNFPGRFSGRQFSNSRSEMNVSTLELGDSALYLCASSFGTGLHNEQFFGPGTRLTVL.